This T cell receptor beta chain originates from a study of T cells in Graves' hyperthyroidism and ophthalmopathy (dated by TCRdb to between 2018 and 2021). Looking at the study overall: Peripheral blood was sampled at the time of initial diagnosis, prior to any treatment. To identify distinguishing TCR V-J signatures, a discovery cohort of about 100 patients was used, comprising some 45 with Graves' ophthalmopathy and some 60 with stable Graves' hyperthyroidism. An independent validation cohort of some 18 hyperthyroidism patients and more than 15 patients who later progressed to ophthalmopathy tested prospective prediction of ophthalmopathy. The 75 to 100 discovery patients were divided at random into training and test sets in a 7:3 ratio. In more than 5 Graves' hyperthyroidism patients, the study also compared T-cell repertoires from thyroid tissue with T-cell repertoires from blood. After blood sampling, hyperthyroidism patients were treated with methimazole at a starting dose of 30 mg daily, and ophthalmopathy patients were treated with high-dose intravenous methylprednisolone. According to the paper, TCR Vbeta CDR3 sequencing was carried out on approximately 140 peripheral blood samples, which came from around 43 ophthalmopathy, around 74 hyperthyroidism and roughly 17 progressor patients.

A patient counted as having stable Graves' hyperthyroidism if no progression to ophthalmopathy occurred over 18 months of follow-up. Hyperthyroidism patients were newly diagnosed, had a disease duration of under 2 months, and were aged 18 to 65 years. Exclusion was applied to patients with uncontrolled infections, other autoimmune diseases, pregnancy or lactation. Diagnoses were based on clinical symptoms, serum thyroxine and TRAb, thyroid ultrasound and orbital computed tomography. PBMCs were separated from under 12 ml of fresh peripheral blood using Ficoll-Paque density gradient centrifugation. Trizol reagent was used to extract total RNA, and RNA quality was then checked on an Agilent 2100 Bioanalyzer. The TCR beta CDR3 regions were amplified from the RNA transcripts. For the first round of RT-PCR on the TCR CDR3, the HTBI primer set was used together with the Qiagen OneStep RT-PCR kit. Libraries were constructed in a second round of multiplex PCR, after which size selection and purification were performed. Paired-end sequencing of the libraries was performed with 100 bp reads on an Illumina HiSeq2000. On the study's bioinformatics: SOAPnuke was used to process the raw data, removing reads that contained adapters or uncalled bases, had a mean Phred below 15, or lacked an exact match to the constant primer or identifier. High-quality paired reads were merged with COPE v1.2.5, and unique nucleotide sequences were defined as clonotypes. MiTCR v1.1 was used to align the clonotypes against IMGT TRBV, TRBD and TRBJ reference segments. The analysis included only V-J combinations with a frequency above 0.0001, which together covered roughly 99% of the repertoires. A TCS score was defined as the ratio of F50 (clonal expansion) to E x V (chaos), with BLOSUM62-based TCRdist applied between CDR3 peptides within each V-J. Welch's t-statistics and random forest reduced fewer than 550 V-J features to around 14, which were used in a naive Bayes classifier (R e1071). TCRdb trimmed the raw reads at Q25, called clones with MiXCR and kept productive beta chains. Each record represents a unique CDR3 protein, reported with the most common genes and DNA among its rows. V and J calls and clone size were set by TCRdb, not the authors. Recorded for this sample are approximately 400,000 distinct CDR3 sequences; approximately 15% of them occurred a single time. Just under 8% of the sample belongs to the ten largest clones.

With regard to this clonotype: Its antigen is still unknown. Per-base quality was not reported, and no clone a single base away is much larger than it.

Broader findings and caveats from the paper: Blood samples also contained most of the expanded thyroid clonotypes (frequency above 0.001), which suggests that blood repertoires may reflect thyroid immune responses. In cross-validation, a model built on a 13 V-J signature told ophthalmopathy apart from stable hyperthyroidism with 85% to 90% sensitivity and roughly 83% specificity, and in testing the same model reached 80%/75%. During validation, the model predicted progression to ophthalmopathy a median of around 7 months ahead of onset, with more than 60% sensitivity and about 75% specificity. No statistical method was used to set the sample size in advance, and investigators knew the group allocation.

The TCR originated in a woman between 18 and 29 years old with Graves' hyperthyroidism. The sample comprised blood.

The CDR3 protein: CASTRHPTRGELFF. The nucleotides are TGTGCCAGCACCCGACACCCCACCCGGGGGGAGCTGTTTTTT. The chain is assembled from TRBV12-3 or TRBV12-4 and TRBJ2-2, with the identity of the D gene unclear. The CDR3 has 14 amino acids, counting the end cysteine and phenylalanine. Only CDR3 DNA remains: 42 bases, in frame from the first base. V is cut by 7 bases and J by 8 bases, and the space between the germline ends is 17 bases.